The subject of this entry is one T cell receptor beta chain. At one boundary the junction diverges from the germline segment, which might be a read error. The CDR3 regions of TCR beta were amplified from RNA transcripts. When the TCR CDR3 underwent first-round RT-PCR, the HTBI primer set was used. One entry per CDR3 protein, called by TCRdb with MiXCR from the multiplex PCR reads. The repertoire includes some 800,000 distinct CDR3 sequences, approximately 40% of them detected once, and approximately 8.7% sits in the top ten. This entry is derived from a study of T cells in Graves' hyperthyroidism and ophthalmopathy. Per the germline V gene, CDR1 is ENHRY and CDR2 is SYGVKD. The CDR3 runs 18 residues.

This chain uses TRBV10-3 with TRBJ2-6; 8 bases match TRBD1. The sample comprised blood. This TCR came from a man aged 18 to 29 with Graves' hyperthyroidism. In nucleotides, the CDR3 is TGTGCCGTCAGCCCCGGGACAGGCAAAGTCTCTGGGGCCAACGTCCTGACTTTC. Translating it yields CAVSPGTGKVSGANVLTF.